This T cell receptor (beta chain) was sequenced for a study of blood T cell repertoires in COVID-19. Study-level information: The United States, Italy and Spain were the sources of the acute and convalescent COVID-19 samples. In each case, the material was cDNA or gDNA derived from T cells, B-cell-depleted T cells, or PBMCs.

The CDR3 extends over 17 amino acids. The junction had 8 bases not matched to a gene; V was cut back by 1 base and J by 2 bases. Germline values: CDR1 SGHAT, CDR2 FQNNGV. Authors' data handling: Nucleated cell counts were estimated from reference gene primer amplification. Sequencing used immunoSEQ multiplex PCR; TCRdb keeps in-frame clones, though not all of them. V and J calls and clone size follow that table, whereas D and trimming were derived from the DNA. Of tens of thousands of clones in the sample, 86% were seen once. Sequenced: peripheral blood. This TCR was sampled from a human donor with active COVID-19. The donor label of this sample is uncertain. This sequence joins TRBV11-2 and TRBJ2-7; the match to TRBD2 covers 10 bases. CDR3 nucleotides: TGTGCCAGCAGCTTAGCTAGCGGGAGCGCTGCCACCTACGAGCAGTACTTC. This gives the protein CASSLASGSAATYEQYF. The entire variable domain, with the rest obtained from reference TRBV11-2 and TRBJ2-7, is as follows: EAGVAQSPRYKIIEKRQSVAFWCNPISGHATLYWYQQILGQGPKLLIQFQNNGVVDDSQLPKDRFSAERLKGVDSTLKIQPAKLEDSAVYLCASSLASGSAATYEQYFGPGTRLTVT.